This entry concerns a single T cell receptor beta chain. Antigen unknown. The V gene lost 6 bases and the J gene lost 7 bases, with 7 bases spanning the gap. CDR1 is LNHDA, CDR2 SQIVND, per germline (reference sequence). This CDR3 is 12 amino acids long. The sample belongs to a study of T cell responses to AZD1222 COVID-19 vaccine. Whole-study results and caveats: Nearly half of the spike-specific TCRs reportedly recognize variant regions that carry no mutations. Repertoires were obtained only post-peak T cell response.

Repertoires were generated with immunoSEQ multiplex PCR, while TCRdb's copy carries only in-frame clones and drops some. Of 100,000 to 150,000 clones in the sample, 65% to 90% were seen once. This TCR was recovered from an adult in good health. This sample comprised peripheral blood, obtained on day 0 of AZD1222 vaccination. V is TRBV19 and J is TRBJ1-6; no reliable D call. The CDR3 region is CASRDGNSPLHF. The DNA of the CDR3 is TGTGCCAGTAGGGACGGAAATTCACCCCTCCACTTT.